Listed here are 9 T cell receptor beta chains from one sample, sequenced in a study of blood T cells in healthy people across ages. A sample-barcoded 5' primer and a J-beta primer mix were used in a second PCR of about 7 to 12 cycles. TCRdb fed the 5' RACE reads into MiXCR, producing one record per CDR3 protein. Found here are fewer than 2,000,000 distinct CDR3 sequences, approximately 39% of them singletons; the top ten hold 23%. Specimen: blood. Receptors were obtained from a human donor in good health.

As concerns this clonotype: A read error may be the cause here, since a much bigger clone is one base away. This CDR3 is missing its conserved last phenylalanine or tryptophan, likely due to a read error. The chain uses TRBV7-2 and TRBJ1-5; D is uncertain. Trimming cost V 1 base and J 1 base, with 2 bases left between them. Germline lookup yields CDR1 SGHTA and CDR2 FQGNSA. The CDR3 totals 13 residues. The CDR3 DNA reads TGTGCCAGCAGCTTAGAAAGCAATCAGCCCCAGCATGTT. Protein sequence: CASSLESNQPQHV.

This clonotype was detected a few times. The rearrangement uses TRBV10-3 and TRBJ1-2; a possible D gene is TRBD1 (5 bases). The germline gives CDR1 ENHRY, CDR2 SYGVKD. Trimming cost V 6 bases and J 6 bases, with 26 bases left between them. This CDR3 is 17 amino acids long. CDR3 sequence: CAISASGFGGAVDGYTF. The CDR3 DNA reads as TGTGCCATCAGCGCGTCCGGATTTGGCGGGGCCGTCGATGGCTACACCTTC.

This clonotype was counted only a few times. The CDR3 protein is CASSVPGLAEETQYF. CDR3 bases: TGTGCCAGCAGCGTCCCGGGACTAGCGGAAGAGACCCAGTACTTC. The rearrangement uses TRBV9 and TRBJ2-5; 11 positions match TRBD2. Unmatched junction bases numbered 3, after V lost 2 bases and J lost 3 bases. Germline loops: CDR1 SGDLS, CDR2 YYNGEE. The CDR3 loop spans 15 amino acids. The entire variable domain, with the rest obtained from reference TRBV9 and TRBJ2-5, is as follows: DSGVTQTPKHLITATGQRVTLRCSPRSGDLSVYWYQQSLDQGLQFLIQYYNGEERAKGNILERFSAQQFPDLHSELNLSSLELGDSALYFCASSVPGLAEETQYFGPGTRLLVL.

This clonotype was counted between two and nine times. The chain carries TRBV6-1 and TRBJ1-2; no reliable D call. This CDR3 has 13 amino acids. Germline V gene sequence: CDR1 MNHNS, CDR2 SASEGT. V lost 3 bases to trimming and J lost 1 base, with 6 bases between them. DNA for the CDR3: TGTGCCAGCAGTGAGGCAGATAACTATGGCTACACCTTC. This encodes CASSEADNYGYTF.

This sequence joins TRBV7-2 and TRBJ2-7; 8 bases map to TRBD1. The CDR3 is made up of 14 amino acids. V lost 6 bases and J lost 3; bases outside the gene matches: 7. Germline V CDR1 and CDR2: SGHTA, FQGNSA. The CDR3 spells CASSSNGQGYEQYF. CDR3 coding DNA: TGTGCCAGCAGTTCAAACGGACAGGGCTACGAGCAGTACTTC.

Here the CDR3 reads CASSPLRTGNTIYF. Written as DNA, the CDR3 is TGTGCCAGCAGTCCACTGAGGACTGGAAACACCATATATTTT. The rearrangement joins TRBV6-5 to TRBJ1-3, with D uncertain. The ends were cut back, 5 bases at V and 2 bases at J, with 10 bases in the middle. Germline V gene data show CDR1 as MNHEY and CDR2 as SVGAGI. The CDR3 totals 14 residues.

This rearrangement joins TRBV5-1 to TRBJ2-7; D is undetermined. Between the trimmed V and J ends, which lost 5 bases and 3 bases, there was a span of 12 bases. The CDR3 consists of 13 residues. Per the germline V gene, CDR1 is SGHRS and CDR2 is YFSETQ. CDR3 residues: CASSGGNNYEQYF. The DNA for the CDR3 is TGCGCCAGCAGTGGCGGAAATAACTACGAGCAGTACTTC.

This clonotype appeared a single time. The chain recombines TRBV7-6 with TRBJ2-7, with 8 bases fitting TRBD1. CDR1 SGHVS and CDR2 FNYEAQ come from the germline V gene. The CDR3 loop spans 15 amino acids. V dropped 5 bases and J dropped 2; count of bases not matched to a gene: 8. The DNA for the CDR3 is TGTGCCAGCAGCACCTCGACAGGGGCCCCCTACGAGCAGTACTTC. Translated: CASSTSTGAPYEQYF. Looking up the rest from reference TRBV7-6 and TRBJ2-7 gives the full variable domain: GAGVSQSPRYKVTKRGQDVALRCDPISGHVSLYWYRQALGQGPEFLTYFNYEAQQDKSGLPNDRFSAERPEGSISTLTIQRTEQRDSAMYRCASSTSTGAPYEQYFGPGTRLTVT.

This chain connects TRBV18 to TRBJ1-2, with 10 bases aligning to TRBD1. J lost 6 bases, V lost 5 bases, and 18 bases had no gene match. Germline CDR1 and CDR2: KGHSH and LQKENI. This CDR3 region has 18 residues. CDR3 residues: CASSSSQARQGAQDGYTF. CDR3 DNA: TGTGCCAGCTCATCATCACAGGCCCGACAGGGGGCGCAGGATGGCTACACCTTC.